This is a list of T cell receptor beta chains from one sample in a study of blood T cell repertoires in COVID-19. Generated by immunoSEQ multiplex PCR, the TCRdb table keeps only in-frame clones and is missing some. The sample contains approximately 200,000 clones, 82% of which appear only once. The sequenced material came from peripheral blood. These TCRs come from a woman aged 25-40 years with acute or convalescent COVID-19. The CDR3 runs from the conserved cysteine through the conserved F or W. A D gene is named only where the DNA matches it firmly. Part of the rows lack a size; the others show once, few, many or a class for expanded clones.

CDR3	DNA	size	D	V	J
CASSPAGGGAFF	TGCGCCAGCAGCCCCGCTGGTGGGGGCGCTTTCTTT	NA	NA	TRBV5-1	TRBJ1-1
CASSIMVTGSTGELFF	TGTGCCAGTAGTATAATGGTGACAGGGAGCACCGGGGAGCTGTTTTTT	NA	TRBD1	TRBV19	TRBJ2-2
CASSIRAGDRGRPDTQYF	TGTGCCAGTAGTATCCGGGCGGGGGACAGGGGAAGGCCAGATACGCAGTATTTT	NA	TRBD1	TRBV19	TRBJ2-3
CASSYSYGEQFF	TGTGCCAGCAGTTATTCCTACGGTGAGCAGTTCTTC	NA	NA	TRBV6-5	TRBJ2-1
CASSQDSGGSQETQYF	TGTGCCAGCAGCCAAGATTCCGGGGGGTCTCAAGAGACCCAGTACTTC	NA	TRBD2	TRBV14	TRBJ2-5
CASRNTGTTANYGYTF	TGTGCCAGCAGAAACACAGGGACAACAGCTAACTATGGCTACACCTTC	once	NA	TRBV7-8	TRBJ1-2
CASSRIVGGDTGGTQYF	TGTGCCAGCAGCCGTATCGTGGGAGGGGATACCGGTGGGACCCAGTACTTC	NA	TRBD2	TRBV13	TRBJ2-5
CASSYLASTSGSPDTQYF	TGTGCCAGCAGCTACCTTGCATCGACTAGCGGGAGCCCAGATACGCAGTATTTT	NA	TRBD2	TRBV27	TRBJ2-3
CASSQAREGYEQYF	TGTGCCAGCAGCCAAGCGCGGGAGGGATACGAGCAGTACTTC	NA	TRBD2	TRBV3-1/TRBV3-2	TRBJ2-7
CASSQGQSADTQYF	TGTGCCAGCAGCCAAGGACAGAGCGCAGATACGCAGTATTTT	NA	NA	TRBV4-2	TRBJ2-3
CAISRREPYNSPLHF	TGTGCCATCAGTCGGAGGGAGCCCTATAATTCACCCCTCCACTTT	few	NA	TRBV10-3	TRBJ1-6
CASSVASGAVSETQYF	TGTGCCAGCAGCGTAGCTAGCGGGGCCGTCTCAGAGACCCAGTACTTC	NA	TRBD2	TRBV9	TRBJ2-5
CASSEYLTDTQYF	TGTGCCAGCAGTGAATATCTCACAGATACGCAGTATTTT	NA	NA	TRBV2	TRBJ2-3
CATSRVLGTGNSPLHF	TGTGCCACCAGCAGGGTTTTAGGGACAGGTAATTCACCCCTCCACTTT	NA	TRBD1	TRBV15	TRBJ1-6
CASSPKTGTEAFF	TGTGCCAGCTCACCGAAGACGGGAACTGAAGCTTTCTTT	NA	NA	TRBV18	TRBJ1-1
CASSMGQASSYEQYF	TGTGCCAGTAGTATGGGACAGGCGAGCTCCTACGAGCAGTACTTC	few	TRBD1	TRBV19	TRBJ2-7